These 8 T cell receptor beta chains originate from one sample sequenced in a study of shared clonotypes between healthy human individuals. Clones were read by immunoSEQ multiplex PCR, and TCRdb kept only the in-frame ones, dropping some. The sample has approximately 2,000,000 clones; roughly 90% are singletons. The material sequenced was naive CD4+ T cells from PBMCs. Subset denoted: CD45RA+ positively selected. These receptors were obtained from a man younger than 30 in good health. Some clones in this sample may be carry-over from other donors' samples.

V and J are TRBV12-5 and TRBJ2-3; D possibly corresponds to TRBD1 (6 bases). The V gene's germline CDR1 is LGHNT and CDR2 FRNRAP. The V and J ends lost 4 bases and 2 bases respectively, with 13 bases between them. The CDR3 is made up of 15 amino acids. Here the CDR3 DNA reads TGTGCTAGTGGTTGGGGGCGGGCCTACACAGATACGCAGTATTTT. Its protein is CASGWGRAYTDTQYF.

The chain uses TRBV5-5 and TRBJ2-1; D might be TRBD1 (6 bases). This CDR3 has 14 residues. Germline CDR1 SGHKS, CDR2 YYEKEE (reference sequence). The V and J ends lost 4 bases and 6 bases respectively, with 14 bases between them. The CDR3 DNA is TGTGCCAGCAGCCTGCAGGGGAGTAGCAATGAGCAGTTCTTC. The encoded protein is CASSLQGSSNEQFF. Supplemented by reference TRBV5-5 and TRBJ2-1, the full variable domain reads DAGVTQSPTHLIKTRGQQVTLRCSPISGHKSVSWYQQVLGQGPQFIFQYYEKEERGRGNFPDRFSARQFPNYSSELNVNALLLGDSALYLCASSLQGSSNEQFFGPGTRLTVL.

V gene TRBV18 combines with J gene TRBJ2-7; no definite D call. With 0 bases removed from V and 1 base from J, the gap between germline ends came to 7 bases. The germline gives CDR1 KGHSH, CDR2 LQKENI. The CDR3 loop spans 14 amino acids. CDR3 region: CASSPPQSSYEQYF. CDR3 nucleotide sequence: TGTGCCAGCTCACCACCGCAATCATCCTACGAGCAGTACTTC.

This clone appeared a single time. The rearrangement uses TRBV28 and TRBJ1-2, with a possible D match to TRBD1 (5 bases). This CDR3 is built from 12 residues. CDR1 MDHEN and CDR2 SYDVKM come from the germline V gene. The V end lost 3 bases, the J end lost 3 bases, and 5 bases lay between the germline ends. Written as DNA, the CDR3 is TGTGCCAGCAGTTTGACAGACTATGGCTACACCTTC. It specifies CASSLTDYGYTF.

This chain links TRBV28 with TRBJ2-7; 8 nucleotides align to TRBD1. The CDR3 has 13 residues. The germline gives CDR1 MDHEN, CDR2 SYDVKM. V lost 6 bases to trimming and J lost 6 bases; unmatched junction nucleotides: 7. The CDR3 spells CASRPQGAAEQYF. The CDR3 nucleotides are TGTGCCAGCAGACCTCAGGGGGCCGCCGAGCAGTACTTC.

Notes on this clone: Other DNA sequences in the sample encode the same CDR3. This rearrangement joins TRBV25-1 to TRBJ1-3, with D perhaps TRBD1 (6 bases). Germline loops: CDR1 MGHDK, CDR2 SYGVNS. V was shortened by 11 bases and J by 0 bases, with 14 bases between the two germline ends. There are 14 residues in the CDR3. CDR3 coding DNA: TGTGCCTCGAGCCGGACAGACTCTGGAAACACCATATATTTT. It encodes CASSRTDSGNTIYF.

The V and J genes are TRBV27 and TRBJ1-1; a weak D match, TRBD1 (5 bases). CDR3 length equals 13 residues. The V end was cut by 5 bases, the J end by 4 bases, with 11 bases between. Per germline, CDR1 MNHEY and CDR2 SMNVEV (reference sequence). In DNA, the CDR3 is TGTGCCAGCAGTGCCTATGGGGGCACTGAAGCTTTCTTT. It translates to CASSAYGGTEAFF.

Note on this clone: Other DNA sequences from this sample encode an identical CDR3 as well. V usage is TRBV5-1 and J usage is TRBJ2-5; D remains ambiguous. The V gene lost 2 bases and the J gene lost 0 bases, with 8 bases spanning the gap. The CDR3 has 14 residues. Germline CDR1 SGHRS, CDR2 YFSETQ. Here the CDR3 DNA reads TGCGCCAGCAGCTTTGGCCAGAACCAAGAGACCCAGTACTTC. This translates into CASSFGQNQETQYF. Full variable domain (rest looked up from reference TRBV5-1 and TRBJ2-5): KAGVTQTPRYLIKTRGQQVTLSCSPISGHRSVSWYQQTPGQGLQFLFEYFSETQRNKGNFPGRFSGRQFSNSRSEMNVSTLELGDSALYLCASSFGQNQETQYFGPGTRLLVL.